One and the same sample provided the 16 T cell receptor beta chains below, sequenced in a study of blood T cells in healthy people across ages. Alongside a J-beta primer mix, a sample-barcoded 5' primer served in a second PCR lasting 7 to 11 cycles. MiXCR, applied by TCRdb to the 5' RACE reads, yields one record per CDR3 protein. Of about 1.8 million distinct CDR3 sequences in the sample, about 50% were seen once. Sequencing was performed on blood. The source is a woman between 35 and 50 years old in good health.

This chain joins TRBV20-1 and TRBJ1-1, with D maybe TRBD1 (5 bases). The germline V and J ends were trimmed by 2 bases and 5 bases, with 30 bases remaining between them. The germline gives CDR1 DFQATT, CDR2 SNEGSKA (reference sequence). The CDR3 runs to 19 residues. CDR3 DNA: TGCAGTGCTAGACCCCGCTTTAGCCCAGGCAGGGTAATGACGACTGAAGCTTTCTTT. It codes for CSARPRFSPGRVMTTEAFF.

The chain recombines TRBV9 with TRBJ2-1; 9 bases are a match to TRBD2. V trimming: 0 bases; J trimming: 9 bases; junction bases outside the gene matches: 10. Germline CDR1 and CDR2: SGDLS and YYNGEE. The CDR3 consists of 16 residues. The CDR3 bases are TGTGCCAGCAGCGTAGGAGGCGGGGGGGCCGGTTCTGAGCAGTTCTTC. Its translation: CASSVGGGGAGSEQFF.

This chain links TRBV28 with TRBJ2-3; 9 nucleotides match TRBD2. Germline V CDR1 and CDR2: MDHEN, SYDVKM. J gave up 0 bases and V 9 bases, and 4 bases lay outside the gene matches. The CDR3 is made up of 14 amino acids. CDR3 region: CASNSGGSTDTQYF. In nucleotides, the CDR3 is TGTGCCAGTAATAGCGGGGGAAGCACAGATACGCAGTATTTT.

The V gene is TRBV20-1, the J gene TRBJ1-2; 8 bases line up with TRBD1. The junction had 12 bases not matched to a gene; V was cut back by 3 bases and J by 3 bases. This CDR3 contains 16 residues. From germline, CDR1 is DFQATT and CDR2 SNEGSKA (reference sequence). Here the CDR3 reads CSARTGAGLRDYGYTF. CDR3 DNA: TGCAGTGCTAGGACAGGGGCAGGGCTACGCGACTATGGCTACACCTTC.

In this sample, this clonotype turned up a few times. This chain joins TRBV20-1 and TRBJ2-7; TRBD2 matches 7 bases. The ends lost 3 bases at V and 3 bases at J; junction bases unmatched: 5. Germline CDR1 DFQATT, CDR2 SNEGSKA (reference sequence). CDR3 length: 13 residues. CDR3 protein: CSASGGGHYEQYF. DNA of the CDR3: TGCAGTGCTAGTGGGGGAGGGCACTACGAGCAGTACTTC.

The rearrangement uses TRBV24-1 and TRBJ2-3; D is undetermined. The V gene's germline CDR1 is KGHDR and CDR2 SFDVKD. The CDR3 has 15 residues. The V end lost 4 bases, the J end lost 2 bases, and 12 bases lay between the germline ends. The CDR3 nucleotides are TGTGCCACCAGTGACCAGAGAGATTTCACAGATACGCAGTATTTT. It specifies CATSDQRDFTDTQYF.

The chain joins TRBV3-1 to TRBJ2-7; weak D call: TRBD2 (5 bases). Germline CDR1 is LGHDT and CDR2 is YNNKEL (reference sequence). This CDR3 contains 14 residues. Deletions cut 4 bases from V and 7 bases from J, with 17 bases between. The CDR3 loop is CASSRLLPDNEQYF. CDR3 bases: TGTGCCAGCAGCCGACTACTGCCCGACAATGAGCAGTACTTC.

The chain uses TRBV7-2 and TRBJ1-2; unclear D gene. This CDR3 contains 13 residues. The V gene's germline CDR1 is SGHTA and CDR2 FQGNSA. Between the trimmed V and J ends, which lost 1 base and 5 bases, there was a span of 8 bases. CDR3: CASSLEPIYGYTF. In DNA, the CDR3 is TGTGCCAGCAGCTTAGAACCAATATATGGCTACACCTTC.

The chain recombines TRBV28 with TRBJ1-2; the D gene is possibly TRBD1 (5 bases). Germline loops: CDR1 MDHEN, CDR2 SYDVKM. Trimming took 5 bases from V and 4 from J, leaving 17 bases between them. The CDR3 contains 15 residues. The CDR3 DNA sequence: TGTGCCAGCAGTCGAAGCGGCAGGGTATCCTATGGCTACACCTTC. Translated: CASSRSGRVSYGYTF.

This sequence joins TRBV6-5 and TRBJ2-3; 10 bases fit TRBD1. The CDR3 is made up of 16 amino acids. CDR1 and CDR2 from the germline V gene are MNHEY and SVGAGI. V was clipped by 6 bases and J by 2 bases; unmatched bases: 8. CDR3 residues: CASRPRQGASTDTQYF. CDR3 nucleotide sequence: TGTGCCAGCAGACCCCGACAGGGGGCATCCACAGATACGCAGTATTTT.

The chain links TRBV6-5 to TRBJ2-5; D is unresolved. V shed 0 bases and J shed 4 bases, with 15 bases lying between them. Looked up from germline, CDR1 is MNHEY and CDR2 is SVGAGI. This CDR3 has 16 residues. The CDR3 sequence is CASSYSWARASETQYF. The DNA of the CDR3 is TGTGCCAGCAGTTACTCTTGGGCCCGGGCATCAGAGACCCAGTACTTC.

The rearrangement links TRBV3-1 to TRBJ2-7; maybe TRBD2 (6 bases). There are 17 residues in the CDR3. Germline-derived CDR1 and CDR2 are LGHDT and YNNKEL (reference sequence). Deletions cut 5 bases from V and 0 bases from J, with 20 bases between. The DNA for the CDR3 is TGTGCCAGCAGCTTCCGCAGCGGGCGGGCCACCTCCTACGAGCAGTACTTC. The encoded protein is CASSFRSGRATSYEQYF.

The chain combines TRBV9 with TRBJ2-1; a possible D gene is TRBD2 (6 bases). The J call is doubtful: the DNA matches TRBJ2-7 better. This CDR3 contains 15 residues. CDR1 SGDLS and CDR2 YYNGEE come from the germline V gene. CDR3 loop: CASSSYGTLYNEQYF. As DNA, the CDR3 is TGTGCCAGCAGCTCCTACGGGACTCTCTACAATGAGCAGTACTTC.

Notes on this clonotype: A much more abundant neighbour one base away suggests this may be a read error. Here the CDR3 DNA reads TGTGCCAGCGACTCTAGGGCCAACGTCCTGACTTTC. It translates to CASDSRANVLTF. This rearrangement joins TRBV28 to TRBJ2-6; no definite D call. The CDR3 covers 12 residues. The V gene's germline CDR1 is MDHEN and CDR2 SYDVKM.

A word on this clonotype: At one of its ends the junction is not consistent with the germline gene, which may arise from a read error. For the CDR3, the DNA is TGTGCCAGCAGTGACTCGGGGGATACGCGGTATTTT. Amino acids: CASSDSGDTRYF. The chain couples TRBV2 to TRBJ2-3; possible D gene TRBD2, 6 bases. The CDR3 is made up of 12 amino acids. Germline V gene sequence: CDR1 SNHLY, CDR2 FYNNEI. Supplemented by reference TRBV2 and TRBJ2-3, the full variable domain reads EPEVTQTPSHQVTQMGQEVILRCVPISNHLYFYWYRQILGQKVEFLVSFYNNEISEKSEIFDDQFSVERPDGSNFTLKIRSTKLEDSAMYFCASSDSGDTRYFGPGTRLTVL.

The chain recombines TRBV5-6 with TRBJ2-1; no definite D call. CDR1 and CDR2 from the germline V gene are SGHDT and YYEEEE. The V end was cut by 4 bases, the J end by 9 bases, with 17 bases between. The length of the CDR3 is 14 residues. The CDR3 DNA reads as TGTGCCAGCAGCGTGTTGTTGGGAAGGGCTGAGCAGTTCTTC. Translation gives CASSVLLGRAEQFF. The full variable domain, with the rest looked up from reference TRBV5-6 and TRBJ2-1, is DAGVTQSPTHLIKTRGQQVTLRCSPKSGHDTVSWYQQALGQGPQFIFQYYEEEERQRGNFPDRFSGHQFPNYSSELNVNALLLGDSALYLCASSVLLGRAEQFFGPGTRLTVL.